This TCR beta chain was documented in a study of blood T cell repertoires in COVID-19. Grouping used clinical history reported by participants in a survey and questionnaire. Germline V gene data show CDR1 as LGHNT and CDR2 as FRNRAP. The V gene lost 6 bases and the J gene lost 4 bases, with 21 bases spanning the gap. This CDR3 comprises 17 residues. The table came from immunoSEQ multiplex PCR; TCRdb's copy has only in-frame clones and leaves some out. The table includes a few hundred thousand clones, approximately 82% detected once. The specimen was PBMCs or T cells enriched from blood (not recorded which). This receptor was identified in a man aged 35 to 55 who had been exposed to COVID-19. The chain has TRBV12-5 and TRBJ1-4; TRBD1 might be the D (6 bases). CDR3 DNA: TGTGCTAGTGGATATCTGCAGTCGACAGGCTTTAATGAAAAACTGTTTTTT. Its translation: CASGYLQSTGFNEKLFF. The entire variable domain, with the rest obtained from reference TRBV12-5 and TRBJ1-4, is as follows: DARVTQTPRHKVTEMGQEVTMRCQPILGHNTVFWYRQTMMQGLELLAYFRNRAPLDDSGMPKDRFSAEMPDATLATLKIQPSEPRDSAVYFCASGYLQSTGFNEKLFFGSGTQLSVL.